This T cell receptor (beta chain) is drawn from a study of blood T cell repertoires in COVID-19. Study-wide context: PBMCs, B-cell-depleted T cells, or T cells provided the cDNA or gDNA that made up the material.

Original processing notes: Quantification of nucleated cells was approximated via reference gene primer amplification. This table comes from immunoSEQ multiplex PCR, and its TCRdb copy is limited to in-frame clones, with some not included. Clone size and the V and J calls come from that table; the DNA yielded D and trimming. This table has under 150,000 clones, 75% to 90% appearing once. V lost 0 bases and J lost 0; bases outside the gene matches: 3. Germline-derived CDR1 and CDR2 are SGHRS and YFSETQ. There are 16 residues in the CDR3. In terms of age and location, participants ranged from roughly 18 to 100 years and lived in about 25 US areas. Recovered Cohort 3 donors showed two negative PCRs, clearance, or symptom resolution.

Sequencing input: PBMCs or T cells enriched from blood (not recorded which). This TCR came from a man aged 30 to 45 who had recovered from COVID-19. This sequence joins TRBV5-1 and TRBJ2-3; 8 bases agree with TRBD1. The CDR3 region is CASSLVQGASTDTQYF. For the CDR3, the DNA is TGCGCCAGCAGCTTGGTTCAGGGGGCCAGCACAGATACGCAGTATTTT.